Below are 20 T cell receptor beta chains sequenced from a single sample in a study of T-cell memory formation after mild COVID-19. TCRdb processed the 5' RACE reads anew with MiXCR; each CDR3 protein has one entry. The table lists about 440,000 distinct CDR3 sequences, over 15% of them singletons. Specimen: PBMCs or a T cell subset sorted from them (not recorded which). Receptors originate from an adult woman who had mild COVID-19 (a few samples of this study predate the infection). Cell type and time point are not known.

The V gene is TRBV20-1, the J gene TRBJ1-5; no definite D call. Trimming pared 0 bases from V and 5 bases from J, leaving 14 bases between. Germline V gives CDR1 DFQATT, CDR2 SNEGSKA (reference sequence). This CDR3 region has 15 residues. CDR3 coding DNA: TGCAGTGCTAGAGAGGCGGGGAGATGGGATCAGCCCCAGCATTTT. Encoded protein: CSAREAGRWDQPQHF.

This clonotype was seen repeatedly, ten times or more. The rearrangement uses TRBV4-1 and TRBJ2-3; D perhaps matches TRBD1 (6 bases). The CDR3 length is 20 residues. Germline V gene lookup returns CDR1 MGHRA and CDR2 YSYEKL. V was pared by 1 base and J by 0 bases, with 23 bases between. CDR3 nucleotide sequence: TGCGCCAGCAGCCAAGCCACCTTCGGGCAGGGGTTCCCTAGCACAGATACGCAGTATTTT. Its protein is CASSQATFGQGFPSTDTQYF.

The V gene is TRBV5-1, the J gene TRBJ1-1, with TRBD1 matching 10 bases. J was trimmed by 0 bases and V by 4 bases; bases with no gene match: 6. The CDR3 contains 16 residues. Germline CDR1 SGHRS, CDR2 YFSETQ. Written as DNA, the CDR3 is TGCGCCAGCAGCGAGGGACAGGGGCTGATGAACACTGAAGCTTTCTTT. This codes for CASSEGQGLMNTEAFF.

The chain recombines TRBV7-9 with TRBJ2-1; TRBD2 matches 13 bases. V trimming: 5 bases; J trimming: 3 bases; junction bases outside the gene matches: 13. The germline gives CDR1 SEHNR, CDR2 FQNEAQ (reference sequence). CDR3 length: 19 residues. The CDR3 is CASSQGAPTSGGNYNEQFF. DNA of the CDR3: TGTGCCAGCAGCCAGGGGGCTCCGACTAGCGGGGGGAACTACAATGAGCAGTTCTTC.

This rearrangement joins TRBV30 to TRBJ1-4; possible D gene TRBD1, 6 bases. The CDR3 is 15 amino acids. CDR1 and CDR2 (germline): GTSNPN, SVGIG (reference sequence). The V end lost 2 bases, the J end lost 5 bases, and 15 bases lay between the germline ends. In DNA form, the CDR3 reads TGTGCCTGGAGTACCACCCGGGGGCTGAATGAAAAACTGTTTTTT. Translating it yields CAWSTTRGLNEKLFF.

The CDR3 loop reads CASSLEFTPYNEQFF. Here the CDR3 DNA reads TGTGCCAGCAGCTTAGAATTCACGCCCTACAATGAGCAGTTCTTC. The V and J genes are TRBV11-2 and TRBJ2-1, with D unresolved. This CDR3 spans 15 amino acids. Trimming cost V 0 bases and J 2 bases, with 8 bases left between them. Germline V lookup: CDR1 SGHAT, CDR2 FQNNGV.

This clonotype came up a few times. The V gene is TRBV11-2, the J gene TRBJ2-7; 7 positions match TRBD2. There are 14 residues in the CDR3. Germline CDR1 SGHAT, CDR2 FQNNGV. V was clipped by 8 bases and J by 2 bases; unmatched bases: 9. The CDR3 reads CASGTTGGTYEQYF. CDR3 in DNA: TGTGCCAGCGGAACAACGGGGGGAACCTACGAGCAGTACTTC.

The chain recombines TRBV7-9 with TRBJ2-4; 9 bases match TRBD2. The CDR3 totals 15 residues. CDR1 is SEHNR, CDR2 FQNEAQ, per germline (reference sequence). The V gene end was trimmed by 3 bases and the J gene end by 6 bases; junction bases not matched to a gene: 6. CDR3 sequence reads: CASSFGLAGINIQYF. For the CDR3, the DNA is TGTGCCAGCAGCTTCGGGCTAGCGGGGATAAACATTCAGTACTTC.

This clonotype was counted only a few times. CDR3 nucleotide sequence: TGTGCCAGCAGCGGGATCACCGAAGCTTTCTTT. Protein sequence: CASSGITEAFF. The genes are TRBV4-2 and TRBJ1-1; D not certain. Trimming cost V 5 bases and J 8 bases, with 9 bases left between them. The CDR3 length is 11 residues. Germline lookup yields CDR1 LGHNA and CDR2 YNFKEQ.

J is TRBJ2-7 and V is TRBV18, with D maybe TRBD1 (6 bases). V dropped 1 base and J dropped 2 bases, with 9 bases sitting between them. From germline, CDR1 is KGHSH and CDR2 LQKENI. The CDR3 length is 14 residues. The CDR3 DNA sequence: TGTGCCAGCTCACCACGTGGACAGACCTACGAGCAGTACTTC. It encodes CASSPRGQTYEQYF.

This chain connects TRBV7-2 to TRBJ2-5, with 8 bases lining up with TRBD2. V dropped 4 bases and J dropped 5; count of bases not matched to a gene: 9. CDR1 and CDR2 from the germline V gene are SGHTA and FQGNSA. The CDR3 spans 15 residues. This chain's CDR3 is CASSWNGRAGETQYF. In nucleotides, the CDR3 is TGTGCCAGCAGCTGGAACGGGAGGGCAGGGGAGACCCAGTACTTC.

This clonotype was detected a few times. The J gene is TRBJ1-3, the V gene TRBV7-9, with D unresolved. The ends were cut back, 1 base at V and 8 bases at J, with 9 bases in the middle. The germline V gene has CDR1 SEHNR and CDR2 FQNEAQ (reference sequence). The CDR3 has 13 amino acids. This CDR3 is CASSLGAKDTIYF. CDR3 in DNA: TGTGCCAGCAGCTTAGGAGCGAAGGACACCATATATTTT. Drawing the rest from reference TRBV7-9 and TRBJ1-3, the complete variable domain is DTGVSQNPRHKITKRGQNVTFRCDPISEHNRLYWYRQTLGQGPEFLTYFQNEAQLEKSRLLSDRFSAERPKGSFSTLEIQRTEQGDSAMYLCASSLGAKDTIYFGEGSWLTVV.

The chain recombines TRBV7-9 with TRBJ2-1; no definite D call. The CDR3 extends over 16 amino acids. CDR1 and CDR2 from the germline V gene are SEHNR and FQNEAQ (reference sequence). V shed 6 bases and J shed 3 bases, with 18 bases lying between them. CDR3 DNA: TGTGCCAGCAGGGGCCCGGGTTTGGGCAGCTACAATGAGCAGTTCTTC. Its translation: CASRGPGLGSYNEQFF.

The rearrangement joins TRBV3-1 to TRBJ1-1; TRBD1 agrees at 8 bases. Per germline, CDR1 LGHDT and CDR2 YNNKEL (reference sequence). Trimming took 4 bases from V and 6 from J; bases not matched to a gene: 10. This CDR3 contains 15 residues. The CDR3 coding sequence is TGTGCCAGCAGCCCCGACGGACAGGGCGAAGCTGAAGCTTTCTTT. Its protein is CASSPDGQGEAEAFF.

The chain uses TRBV6-5 and TRBJ2-7, with 11 bases lining up with TRBD1. Losses at the gene ends were 6 bases for V and 0 bases for J; bases not matched to a gene: 4. The CDR3 is 15 residues long. CDR1 and CDR2 from the germline V gene are MNHEY and SVGAGI. CDR3 sequence reads: CASRSGTGGSYEQYF. The CDR3, as DNA: TGTGCCAGCAGGTCCGGGACAGGGGGCTCCTACGAGCAGTACTTC.

The J gene is TRBJ1-5, the V gene TRBV6-5; D gene uncertain. V lost 2 bases, J lost 5 bases, and 7 bases lay in between. CDR3 size: 13 residues. Germline values: CDR1 MNHEY, CDR2 SVGAGI. CDR3 sequence: CASSYGSDQPQHF. In DNA form, the CDR3 reads TGTGCCAGCAGTTACGGGTCCGATCAGCCCCAGCATTTT.

The V and J genes are TRBV4-3 and TRBJ2-1, with 12 nucleotides matching TRBD2. CDR1 and CDR2 from the germline V gene are LGHNA and YSLEER. The trim removed 3 bases at V and 7 bases at J, leaving 22 bases unmatched. There are 21 residues in the CDR3. The CDR3 DNA sequence: TGCGCCAGCAGCCATGAACCTCCCGGGAGGACTAGCGGGAAAACAGGAAATGAGCAGTTCTTC. Translating it yields CASSHEPPGRTSGKTGNEQFF.

The rearrangement joins TRBV27 to TRBJ2-7; 13 bases are a match to TRBD2. From germline, CDR1 is MNHEY and CDR2 SMNVEV (reference sequence). The trim removed 4 bases at V and 2 bases at J, leaving 5 bases unmatched. CDR3 length: 16 amino acids. CDR3 amino acids: CASSSWTSGSPYEQYF. Here the CDR3 DNA reads TGTGCCAGCAGTTCGTGGACTAGCGGGAGCCCCTACGAGCAGTACTTC.

For the CDR3, the DNA is TGTGCCAGCAGCCGCTACAGCGGGAATGAGCAGTTCTTC. Translated: CASSRYSGNEQFF. The chain combines TRBV12-3 or TRBV12-4 with TRBJ2-1; TRBD2 is a possible D gene (6 bases). The length of the CDR3 is 13 residues. V shed 6 bases and J shed 7 bases, with 13 bases lying between them.

The genes are TRBV7-9 and TRBJ2-1; no clear D gene. CDR1 SEHNR and CDR2 FQNEAQ come from the germline V gene (reference sequence). V was pared by 5 bases and J by 5 bases, with 13 bases between. The CDR3 sequence is 14 residues long. CDR3 DNA: TGTGCCAGCAGCCTCGCGTTCGGGCACAATGAGCAGTTCTTC. The encoded protein is CASSLAFGHNEQFF.